These 9 T cell receptor beta chains share one sample of origin, sequenced in a study of blood T cell repertoires in COVID-19. The data were produced by immunoSEQ multiplex PCR, yet TCRdb's version contains in-frame clones alone and is incomplete. Counted here are 250,000 to 350,000 clones, 65% to 85% occurring once; the ten biggest clones make up more than 1.1%. Sequences were obtained from peripheral blood. All receptors come from a human donor with COVID-19, enrolled during active disease. The donor label of this sample is uncertain.

This clone was seen more than once but under ten times. The rearrangement joins TRBV5-5 to TRBJ1-4; 7 bases are shared with TRBD1. V lost 4 bases, J lost 8 bases, and 14 bases stayed unmatched. Per the germline V gene, CDR1 is SGHKS and CDR2 is YYEKEE (reference sequence). The CDR3 contains 16 residues. CDR3 coding DNA: TGTGCCAGCAGCCGAGAGATACAGGGGTCAGGCGAAAAACTGTTTTTT. This encodes CASSREIQGSGEKLFF.

This rearrangement joins TRBV2 to TRBJ2-1, with TRBD2 identical over 10 bases. With V trimmed by 7 bases and J by 6 bases, 9 bases remained unmatched. The CDR3 extends over 15 amino acids. Germline V gene data show CDR1 as SNHLY and CDR2 as FYNNEI. The CDR3 protein is CASTLGAGGRNEQFF. CDR3 in DNA: TGTGCCAGCACCTTGGGAGCGGGAGGGCGCAATGAGCAGTTCTTC.

This clone was detected once. The V and J genes are TRBV3-1 (or the pseudogene TRBV3-2) and TRBJ2-3; 9 nucleotides match TRBD2. Germline V gene sequence: CDR1 LGHDT, CDR2 YNNKEL (reference sequence). J lost 6 bases, V lost 3 bases, and 7 bases had no gene match. CDR3 size: 15 residues. Here the CDR3 reads CASSHGGRAGDTQYF. DNA of the CDR3: TGTGCCAGCAGCCATGGCGGGAGGGCGGGGGATACGCAGTATTTT.

This rearrangement joins TRBV28 to TRBJ1-1; D is perhaps TRBD1 (5 bases). Trimming shortened V by 2 bases and J by 7 bases, and 17 bases separated the two germline ends. Germline V gives CDR1 MDHEN, CDR2 SYDVKM. The CDR3 is 15 residues long. This CDR3 reads CASSLVRGGGDEAFF. The CDR3 bases are TGTGCCAGCAGTTTAGTCCGTGGGGGGGGTGATGAAGCTTTCTTT.

The chain employs TRBV5-5 and TRBJ1-2; TRBD1 might be the D (6 bases). CDR1 and CDR2 (germline): SGHKS, YYEKEE (reference sequence). V lost 0 bases, J lost 4 bases, and 13 bases lay in between. The length of the CDR3 is 15 residues. As DNA, the CDR3 is TGTGCCAGCAGCTTGGGGACAGTTACTGCCTATGGCTACACCTTC. Its translation: CASSLGTVTAYGYTF.

This chain connects TRBV4-3 to TRBJ2-5; the D gene is possibly TRBD1 (5 bases). There are 15 residues in the CDR3. Germline CDR1 and CDR2: LGHNA and YSLEER. The germline V and J ends were trimmed by 1 base and 5 bases, with 14 bases remaining between them. The DNA of the CDR3 is TGCGCCAGCAGCCAAGGCTGGACATCGGCGGAGACCCAGTACTTC. Encoded protein: CASSQGWTSAETQYF.

This chain joins TRBV7-2 and TRBJ1-1, with TRBD1 matching 8 bases. J lost 5 bases, V lost 1 base, and 3 bases had no gene match. This CDR3 region has 14 residues. CDR1 and CDR2 (germline): SGHTA, FQGNSA. The CDR3 DNA reads TGTGCCAGCAGCTTAGGGACAGGGAGAACTGAAGCTTTCTTT. As protein: CASSLGTGRTEAFF.

This clone was seen only a few times. This chain connects TRBV6-2 or TRBV6-3 to TRBJ2-7; D might be TRBD1 (6 bases). This CDR3 has 16 residues. Trimming removed 5 bases from V and 0 bases from J, with 17 bases in between. Germline CDR1 is MNHEY and CDR2 is SVGEGT. CDR3 nucleotide sequence: TGTGCCAGCAGTCAGACCAGGGGTCTAAGCTCCTACGAGCAGTACTTC. It yields the protein CASSQTRGLSSYEQYF.

The chain couples TRBV18 to TRBJ2-5, with TRBD2 matching over 7 bases. Germline CDR1 KGHSH, CDR2 LQKENI. V shed 2 bases, J shed 3 bases, and the junction held 3 bases outside the gene matches. This CDR3 has 14 amino acids. The CDR3 sequence: CASSPGTNKETQYF. CDR3 nucleotide sequence: TGTGCCAGCTCACCAGGGACTAACAAAGAGACCCAGTACTTC.